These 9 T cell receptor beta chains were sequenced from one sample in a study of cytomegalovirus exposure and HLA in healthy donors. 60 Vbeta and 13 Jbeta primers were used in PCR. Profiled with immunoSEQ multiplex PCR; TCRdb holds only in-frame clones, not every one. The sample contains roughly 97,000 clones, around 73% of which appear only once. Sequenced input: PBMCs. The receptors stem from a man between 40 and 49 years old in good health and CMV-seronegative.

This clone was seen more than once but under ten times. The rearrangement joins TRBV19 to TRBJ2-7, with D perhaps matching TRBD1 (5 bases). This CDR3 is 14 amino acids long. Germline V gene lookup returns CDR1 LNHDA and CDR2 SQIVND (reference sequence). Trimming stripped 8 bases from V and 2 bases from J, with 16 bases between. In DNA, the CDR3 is TGTGCCAGTTCCACACTGACAGTAACCTACGAGCAGTACTTC. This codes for CASSTLTVTYEQYF.

Written as DNA, the CDR3 is TGTGCCAGCAGCTCGGGGACAGGGAATGGCTACACCTTC. Amino acids: CASSSGTGNGYTF. The chain employs TRBV5-6 and TRBJ1-2; TRBD1 matches at 9 bases. CDR3 length: 13 amino acids. CDR1 is SGHDT, CDR2 YYEEEE, per germline. The V segment lost 3 bases and the J segment 6 bases; nucleotides outside the gene matches: 3.

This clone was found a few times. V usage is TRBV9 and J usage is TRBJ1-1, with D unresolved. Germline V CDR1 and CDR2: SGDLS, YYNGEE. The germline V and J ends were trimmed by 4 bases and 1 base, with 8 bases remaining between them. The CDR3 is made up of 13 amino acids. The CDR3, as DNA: TGTGCCAGCAGCCCGCTACCGAACACTGAAGCTTTCTTT. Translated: CASSPLPNTEAFF.

CDR3 nucleotides: TGTGCCAGTAGTATGGGCCGGGACAGGGGGCGCTTGGCCTATGGCTACACCTTC. Its translation is CASSMGRDRGRLAYGYTF. The chain couples TRBV19 to TRBJ1-2; 12 bases fit TRBD1. This CDR3 is built from 18 residues. The J segment lost 4 bases and the V segment lost 3 bases, leaving 12 bases of the junction unmatched. Germline-derived CDR1 and CDR2 are LNHDA and SQIVND (reference sequence).

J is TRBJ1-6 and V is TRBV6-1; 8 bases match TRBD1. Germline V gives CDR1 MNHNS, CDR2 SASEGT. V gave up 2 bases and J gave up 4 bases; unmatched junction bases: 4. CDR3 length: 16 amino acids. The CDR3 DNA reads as TGTGCCAGCAGTGAATCAGGGGGCTTGTATAATTCACCCCTCCACTTT. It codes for CASSESGGLYNSPLHF.

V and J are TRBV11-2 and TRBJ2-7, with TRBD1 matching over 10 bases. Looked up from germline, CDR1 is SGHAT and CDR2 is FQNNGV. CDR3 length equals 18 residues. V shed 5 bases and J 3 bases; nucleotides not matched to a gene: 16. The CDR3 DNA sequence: TGTGCCAGCAGCCCTACAAACCGCGGAGGGACAGGGGTCTACGAGCAGTACTTC. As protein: CASSPTNRGGTGVYEQYF.

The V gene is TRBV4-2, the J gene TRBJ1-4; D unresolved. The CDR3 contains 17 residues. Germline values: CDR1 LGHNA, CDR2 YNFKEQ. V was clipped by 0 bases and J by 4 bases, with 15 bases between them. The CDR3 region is CASSQDLPRGSNEKLFF. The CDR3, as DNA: TGTGCCAGCAGCCAAGATCTCCCCCGGGGAAGTAATGAAAAACTGTTTTTT.

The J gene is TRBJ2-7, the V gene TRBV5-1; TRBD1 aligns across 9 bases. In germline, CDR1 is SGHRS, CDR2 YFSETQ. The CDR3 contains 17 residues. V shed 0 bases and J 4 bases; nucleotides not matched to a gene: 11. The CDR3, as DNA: TGCGCCAGCAGCTTGGCGACTTCGGGGACAGGGCCGTACGAGCAGTACTTC. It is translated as CASSLATSGTGPYEQYF.

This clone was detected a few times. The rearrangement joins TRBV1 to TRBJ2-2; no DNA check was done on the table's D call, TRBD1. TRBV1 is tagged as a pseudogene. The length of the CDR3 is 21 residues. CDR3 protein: CTLHRGAGTGDKSFVTGELFF. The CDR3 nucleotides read TGCACCCTACATCGGGGGGCAGGGACAGGGGATAAGAGTTTCGTCACCGGGGAGCTGTTTTTT.